This TCR beta chain was identified in a study of T cell responses to AZD1222 COVID-19 vaccine. Study-level findings and limits: Across the whole spike, CD4 TCRs peaked at regions 160-218 and 743-854.

A word on this clone: Its matching antigen is unknown.

Some clones are missing from TCRdb's copy, which holds only in-frame ones; the method was immunoSEQ multiplex PCR. The sample records around 69,000 clones, about 83% being singletons. V shed 5 bases and J shed 4 bases, with 12 bases lying between them. The V gene's germline CDR1 is SGHTA and CDR2 FQGNSA. The CDR3 spans 14 residues. Sequencing used peripheral blood, obtained on day 0 of AZD1222 vaccination. This TCR came from an adult in good health. The chain joins TRBV7-2 to TRBJ1-3; D ambiguous. The CDR3 loop is CASSTSVTGNTIYF. The CDR3 nucleotides are TGTGCCAGCAGCACTTCTGTGACGGGAAACACCATATATTTT.